This record concerns one T cell receptor beta chain sequence. The antigen is undetermined. The entry originates in a study of T cell responses to AZD1222 COVID-19 vaccine. Study-level information: Some second doses came at about 4 weeks and others at about 12 weeks; these were pooled.

V dropped 4 bases and J dropped 4 bases, with 14 bases sitting between them. Germline V gives CDR1 SGHDT, CDR2 YYEEEE. CDR3 length: 14 residues. The data were produced by immunoSEQ multiplex PCR, yet TCRdb's version contains in-frame clones alone and is incomplete. The sample shows about 100,000 clones, over 90% of them seen only once. Whole-study results and caveats: Repertoire sampling was restricted to post-peak T cell response timepoints. Possibly, clonal diversity was underestimated; donors were largely white British and included more females. A reported finding is that nearly half of spike-specific TCRs target unmutated variant regions.

This receptor was identified in an adult in good health. The source was peripheral blood, collected on day 0 of AZD1222 vaccination. This sequence joins TRBV5-6 and TRBJ2-5, with D maybe TRBD1 (6 bases). This CDR3 reads CASSLRGSVETQYF. CDR3 bases: TGTGCCAGCAGCCTTAGGGGGAGCGTAGAGACCCAGTACTTC.